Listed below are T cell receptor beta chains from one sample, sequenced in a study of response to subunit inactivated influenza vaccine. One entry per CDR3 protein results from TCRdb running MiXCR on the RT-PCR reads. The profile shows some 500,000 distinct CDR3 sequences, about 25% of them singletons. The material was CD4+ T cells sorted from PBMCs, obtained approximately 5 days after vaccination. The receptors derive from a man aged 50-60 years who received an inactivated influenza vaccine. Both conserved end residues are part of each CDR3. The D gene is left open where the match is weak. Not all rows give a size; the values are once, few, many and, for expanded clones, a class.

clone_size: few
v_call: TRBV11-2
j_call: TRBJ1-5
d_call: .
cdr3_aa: CASSSDRNQPQHF
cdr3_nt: TGTGCCAGCAGCTCGGACAGAAATCAGCCCCAGCATTTT

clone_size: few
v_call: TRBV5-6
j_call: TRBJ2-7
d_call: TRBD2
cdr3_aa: CASTIQAGGGYEQYF
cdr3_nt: TGTGCCAGCACCATACAAGCGGGAGGAGGGTACGAGCAGTACTTC

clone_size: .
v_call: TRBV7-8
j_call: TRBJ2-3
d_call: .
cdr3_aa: CASSLEGWDDTQYF
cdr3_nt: TGTGCCAGCAGCTTAGAAGGTTGGGATGATACGCAGTATTTT

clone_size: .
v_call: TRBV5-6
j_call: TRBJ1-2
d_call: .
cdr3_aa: CASSLVGRTLFYGYTF
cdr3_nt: TGTGCCAGCAGCTTGGTGGGACGGACCCTTTTTTATGGCTACACCTTC

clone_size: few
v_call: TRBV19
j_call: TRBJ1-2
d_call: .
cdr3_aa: CASSTTAGAGSQRGYGYTF
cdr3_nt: TGTGCCAGTAGTACCACCGCGGGGGCCGGCAGCCAGAGGGGCTATGGCTACACCTTC

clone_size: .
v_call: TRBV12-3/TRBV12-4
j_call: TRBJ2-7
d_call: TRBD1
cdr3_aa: CASTKGGQGSYF
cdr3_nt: TGTGCCAGCACCAAGGGAGGACAGGGGTCTTACTTC

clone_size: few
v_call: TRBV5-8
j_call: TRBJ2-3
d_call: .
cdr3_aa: CASSLSLSGTSTDTQYF
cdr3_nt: TGTGCCAGCAGCTTGTCGCTGTCAGGGACTAGCACAGATACGCAGTATTTT

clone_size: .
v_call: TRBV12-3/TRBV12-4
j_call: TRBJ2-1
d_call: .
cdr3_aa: CASWARESRDEQFF
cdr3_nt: TGTGCCAGTTGGGCTCGGGAGAGTAGGGATGAGCAGTTCTTC

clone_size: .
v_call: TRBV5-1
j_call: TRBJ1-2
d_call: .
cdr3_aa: CASSRGTDYGYTF
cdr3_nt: TGCGCCAGCAGCCGGGGGACGGACTATGGCTACACCTTC

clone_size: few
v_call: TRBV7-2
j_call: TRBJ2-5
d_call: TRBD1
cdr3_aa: CASRLDRGSETQYF
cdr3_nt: TGTGCCAGCAGGCTAGACAGGGGATCAGAGACCCAGTACTTC

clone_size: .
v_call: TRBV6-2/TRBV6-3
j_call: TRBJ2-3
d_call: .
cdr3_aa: CASRDHLTVDTQYF
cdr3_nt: TGTGCCAGCAGGGACCACCTGACTGTGGATACGCAGTATTTT

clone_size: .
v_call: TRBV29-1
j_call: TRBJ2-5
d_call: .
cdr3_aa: CSVDPLGTQETQYF
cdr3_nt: TGCAGCGTCGACCCCCTGGGGACCCAAGAGACCCAGTACTTC

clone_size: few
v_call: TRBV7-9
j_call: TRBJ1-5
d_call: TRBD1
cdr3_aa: CASSRDREGQPQHF
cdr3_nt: TGTGCCAGCAGTCGGGACAGGGAAGGTCAGCCCCAGCATTTT

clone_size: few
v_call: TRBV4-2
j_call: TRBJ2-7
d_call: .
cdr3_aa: CASSQEERTYEQYF
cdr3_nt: TGTGCCAGCAGCCAAGAGGAGCGGACCTACGAGCAGTACTTC

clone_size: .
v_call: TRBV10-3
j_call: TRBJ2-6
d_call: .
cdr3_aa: CAISTRGVGANVLTF
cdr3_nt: TGTGCCATCAGTACTCGAGGGGTAGGGGCCAACGTCCTGACTTTC

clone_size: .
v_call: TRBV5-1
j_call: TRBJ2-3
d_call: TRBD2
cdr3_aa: CASSSGTTLTDTQYF
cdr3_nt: TGCGCCAGCAGCTCCGGGACTACTCTCACAGATACGCAGTATTTT

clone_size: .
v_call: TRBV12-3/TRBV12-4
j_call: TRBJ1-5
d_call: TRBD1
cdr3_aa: CASSLTGTGGQPQHF
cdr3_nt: TGTGCCAGCAGTTTAACCGGGACAGGGGGACAGCCCCAGCATTTT

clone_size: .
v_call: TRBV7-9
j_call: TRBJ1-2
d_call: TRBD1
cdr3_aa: CASTRTGNYGYTF
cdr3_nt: TGTGCCAGCACCCGGACAGGAAACTATGGCTACACCTTC

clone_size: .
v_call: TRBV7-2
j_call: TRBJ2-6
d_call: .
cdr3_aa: CASSLWGDGANVLTF
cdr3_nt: TGTGCCAGCAGCTTATGGGGGGATGGGGCCAACGTCCTGACTTTC

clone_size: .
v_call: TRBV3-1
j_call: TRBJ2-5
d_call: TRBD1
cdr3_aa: CASSPTGLSHQETQYF
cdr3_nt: TGTGCCAGCAGCCCGACAGGGTTGAGTCACCAAGAGACCCAGTACTTC

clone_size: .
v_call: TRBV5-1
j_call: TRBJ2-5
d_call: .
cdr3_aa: CASRGQSLQETQYF
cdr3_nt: TGCGCCAGCAGAGGCCAAAGTCTACAAGAGACCCAGTACTTC

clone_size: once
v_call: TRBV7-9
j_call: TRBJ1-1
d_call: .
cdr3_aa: CASSPRTGGRAEAFF
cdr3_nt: TGTGCCAGCAGCCCCCGCACCGGGGGACGCGCTGAAGCTTTCTTT

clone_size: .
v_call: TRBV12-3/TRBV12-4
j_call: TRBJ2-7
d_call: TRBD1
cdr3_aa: CASNSGTGVYEQYF
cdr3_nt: TGTGCCAGCAATTCCGGGACAGGTGTCTACGAGCAGTACTTC

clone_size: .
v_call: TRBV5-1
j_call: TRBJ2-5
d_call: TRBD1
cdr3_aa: CASSLAGQGGRETQYF
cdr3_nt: TGCGCCAGCAGCTTGGCGGGACAGGGAGGTCGAGAGACCCAGTACTTC

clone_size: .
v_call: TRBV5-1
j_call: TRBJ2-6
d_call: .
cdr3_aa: CASNPAAYSGANVLTF
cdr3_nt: TGCGCCAGCAACCCGGCAGCATACTCTGGGGCCAACGTCCTGACTTTC

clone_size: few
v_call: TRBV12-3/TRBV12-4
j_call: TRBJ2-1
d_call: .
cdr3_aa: CASSLDGRSYNEQFF
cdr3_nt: TGTGCCAGCAGTTTAGACGGTCGTTCCTACAATGAGCAGTTCTTC

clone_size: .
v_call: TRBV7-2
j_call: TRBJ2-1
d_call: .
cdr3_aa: CASSFPRGAGYNEQFF
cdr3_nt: TGTGCCAGCAGCTTTCCCCGCGGGGCGGGCTACAATGAGCAGTTCTTC

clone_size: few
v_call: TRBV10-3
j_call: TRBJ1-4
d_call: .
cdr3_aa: CAISPRFATNEKLFF
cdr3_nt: TGTGCCATCAGCCCGCGGTTTGCAACTAATGAAAAACTGTTTTTT

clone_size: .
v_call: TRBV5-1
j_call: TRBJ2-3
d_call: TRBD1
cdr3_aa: CASSPGDRDGHTQYF
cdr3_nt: TGCGCCAGCAGCCCGGGGGACAGGGACGGGCATACGCAGTATTTT

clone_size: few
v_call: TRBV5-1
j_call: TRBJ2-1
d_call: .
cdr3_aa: CASSLGPDNEQFF
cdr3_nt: TGCGCCAGCAGCTTGGGTCCAGACAATGAGCAGTTCTTC

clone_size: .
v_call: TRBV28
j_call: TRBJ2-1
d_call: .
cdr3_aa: CASSSGWGDEQFF
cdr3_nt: TGTGCCAGCAGTAGCGGTTGGGGCGATGAGCAGTTCTTC

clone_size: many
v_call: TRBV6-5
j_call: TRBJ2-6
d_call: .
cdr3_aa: CASSYRPAGANVLTF
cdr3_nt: TGTGCCAGCAGTTACCGGCCAGCCGGGGCCAACGTCCTGACTTTC

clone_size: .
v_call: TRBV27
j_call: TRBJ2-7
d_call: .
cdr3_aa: CASSFNLASSREQYF
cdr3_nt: TGTGCCAGCAGTTTCAACCTCGCATCGTCGCGCGAGCAGTACTTC

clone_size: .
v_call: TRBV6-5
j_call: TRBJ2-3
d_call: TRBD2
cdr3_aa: CASTRKASGSTDTQYF
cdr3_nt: TGTGCCAGCACAAGAAAGGCTAGCGGGAGTACAGATACGCAGTATTTT

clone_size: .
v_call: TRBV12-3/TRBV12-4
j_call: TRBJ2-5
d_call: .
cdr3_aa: CASSLVTGQETQYF
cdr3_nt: TGTGCCAGCAGTTTAGTGACAGGCCAAGAGACCCAGTACTTC

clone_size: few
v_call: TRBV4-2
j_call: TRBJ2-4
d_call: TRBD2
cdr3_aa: CASSQDLAGGNIQYF
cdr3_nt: TGTGCCAGCAGCCAAGATTTAGCGGGGGGAAACATTCAGTACTTC

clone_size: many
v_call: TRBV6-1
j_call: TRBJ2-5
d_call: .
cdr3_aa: CASSEDGLQETQYF
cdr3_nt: TGTGCCAGCAGTGAAGACGGTTTGCAAGAGACCCAGTACTTC

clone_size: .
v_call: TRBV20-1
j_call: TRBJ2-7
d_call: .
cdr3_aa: CSARIPGIPYEQYF
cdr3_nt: TGCAGTGCTAGAATCCCAGGGATTCCCTACGAGCAGTACTTC

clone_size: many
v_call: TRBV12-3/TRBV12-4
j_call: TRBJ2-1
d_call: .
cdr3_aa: CASSLVAGVDEQFF
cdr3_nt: TGTGCCAGCAGTTTAGTTGCAGGGGTCGATGAGCAGTTCTTC

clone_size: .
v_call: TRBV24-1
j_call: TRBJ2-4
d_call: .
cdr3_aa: CATSDLHITEAKNIQYF
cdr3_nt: TGTGCCACCAGTGATTTGCATATAACCGAAGCCAAAAACATTCAGTACTTC

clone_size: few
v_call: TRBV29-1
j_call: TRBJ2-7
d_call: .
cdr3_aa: CSVYRERQQYF
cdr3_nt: TGCAGCGTCTACAGGGAACGGCAGCAGTACTTC

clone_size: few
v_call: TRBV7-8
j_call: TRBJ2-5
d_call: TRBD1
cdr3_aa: CASSPFHRGREETQYF
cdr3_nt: TGTGCCAGCAGCCCATTTCACAGGGGGCGCGAAGAGACCCAGTACTTC

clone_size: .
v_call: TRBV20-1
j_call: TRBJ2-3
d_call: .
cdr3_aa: CSAREGRGTDTQYF
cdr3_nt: TGCAGTGCTAGAGAAGGCCGTGGCACAGATACGCAGTATTTT

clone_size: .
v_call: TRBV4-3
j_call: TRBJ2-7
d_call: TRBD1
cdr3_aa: CASSQAPTGAHEQYF
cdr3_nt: TGCGCCAGCAGCCAAGCACCGACAGGGGCCCACGAGCAGTACTTC

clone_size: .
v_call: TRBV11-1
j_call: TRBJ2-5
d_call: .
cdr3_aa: CASSPGVLAGMQETQYF
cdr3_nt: TGTGCCAGCAGCCCGGGGGTTCTGGCCGGGATGCAAGAGACCCAGTACTTC

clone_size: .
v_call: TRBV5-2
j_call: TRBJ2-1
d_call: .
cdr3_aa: CASSPARLAGGSFSYNEQFF
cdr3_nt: TGTGCCAGCAGCCCCGCCCGACTAGCGGGAGGCTCTTTCTCCTACAATGAGCAGTTCTTC

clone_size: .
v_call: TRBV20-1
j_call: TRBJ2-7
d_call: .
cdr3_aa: CSARDVNRLSYEQYF
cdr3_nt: TGCAGTGCTAGAGATGTTAACAGGTTGTCTTACGAGCAGTACTTC

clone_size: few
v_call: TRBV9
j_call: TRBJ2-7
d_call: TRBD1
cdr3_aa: CASSRGQGMAYEQYF
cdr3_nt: TGTGCCAGCAGCCGGGGACAGGGGATGGCCTACGAGCAGTACTTC

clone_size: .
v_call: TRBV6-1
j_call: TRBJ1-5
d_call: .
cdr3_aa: CASSGVWATNQPQHF
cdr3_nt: TGTGCCAGCAGTGGAGTTTGGGCTACCAATCAGCCCCAGCATTTT

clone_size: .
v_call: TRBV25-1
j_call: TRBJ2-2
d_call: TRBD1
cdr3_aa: CASSRSGQWATGELFF
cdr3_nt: TGTGCCAGCAGCCGGTCGGGACAGTGGGCGACCGGGGAGCTGTTTTTT

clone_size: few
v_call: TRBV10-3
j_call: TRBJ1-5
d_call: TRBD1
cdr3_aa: CAISESDRGRQPQHF
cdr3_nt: TGTGCCATCAGTGAGTCGGACAGGGGGAGGCAGCCCCAGCATTTT

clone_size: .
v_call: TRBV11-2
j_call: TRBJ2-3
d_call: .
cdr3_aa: CASSGGKGLFPDTQYF
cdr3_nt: TGTGCCAGCAGCGGAGGAAAAGGGCTTTTTCCCGATACGCAGTATTTT

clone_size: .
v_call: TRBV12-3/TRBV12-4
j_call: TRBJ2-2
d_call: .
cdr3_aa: CASSAGIPDTTGELFF
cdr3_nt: TGTGCCAGCAGTGCCGGTATACCGGACACAACCGGGGAGCTGTTTTTT

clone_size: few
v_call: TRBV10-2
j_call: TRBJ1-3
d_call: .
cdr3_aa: CASGTGGNTIYF
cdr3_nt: TGCGCCAGTGGGACGGGGGGAAACACCATATATTTT

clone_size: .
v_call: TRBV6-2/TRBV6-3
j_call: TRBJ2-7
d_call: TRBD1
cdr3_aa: CASRKQGVIGYEQYF
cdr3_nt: TGTGCCAGCAGAAAACAGGGGGTGATAGGCTACGAGCAGTACTTC